This T cell receptor beta chain was identified in a study of radiotherapy plus CTLA-4 blockade in lung cancer listed by TCRdb under 2018. Background for the entire study: Objective responses occurred in about 19% of enrolled patients, and 25% to 40% achieved disease control. What the research found in general, with its limitations: The strongest predictors of response were reported to be early dynamic shifts in blood T cell clones along with a rise in serum interferon-beta following radiation. After treatment with radiotherapy and ipilimumab, TCR clones that came from tumors expanded in the peripheral blood.

The protocol used for the library was the immunoSEQ multiplex PCR assay. The table was pulled from immuneACCESS by TCRdb, which kept in-frame rearrangements only. Such tables lose some clones; where checked, under half of the loss comes from unresolved V genes, and the rest has no known cause. For this sample the table gives around 100,000 clones, of which 81% were detected only once. 3% to 4% of the sample goes to the ten largest clones. Points on this clone: Its antigen target is currently unknown. No much larger clone exists at a distance of one base, and base qualities are not known.

CDR1 and CDR2 are drawn from the germline V gene: MNHEY, SVGAGI. From its cysteine to its phenylalanine, the CDR3 spans 11 amino acids. The read is trimmed to its CDR3 DNA, 33 bases read in frame from base 1. V is reduced by 6 bases and J by 8 bases, leaving a spacing of 11 bases between them. The study tested focal radiation therapy combined with CTLA-4 blockade (ipilimumab) in patients with chemo-refractory metastatic non-small-cell lung cancer. The sequence joins TRBV6-5 to TRBJ2-7, with the D assignment possibly TRBD1 or TRBD2, given 5 matching bases for each. The source is a human donor with non-small cell lung cancer that progressed on radiotherapy plus ipilimumab. Some clones in this sample may be carry-over from other donors' samples. The sequences come from peripheral blood, collected from a patient treated with radiotherapy plus ipilimumab. Here is the DNA: TGTGCCAGCAGGAATGAGGGGAAGCAGTACTTC. The resulting protein is CASRNEGKQYF.